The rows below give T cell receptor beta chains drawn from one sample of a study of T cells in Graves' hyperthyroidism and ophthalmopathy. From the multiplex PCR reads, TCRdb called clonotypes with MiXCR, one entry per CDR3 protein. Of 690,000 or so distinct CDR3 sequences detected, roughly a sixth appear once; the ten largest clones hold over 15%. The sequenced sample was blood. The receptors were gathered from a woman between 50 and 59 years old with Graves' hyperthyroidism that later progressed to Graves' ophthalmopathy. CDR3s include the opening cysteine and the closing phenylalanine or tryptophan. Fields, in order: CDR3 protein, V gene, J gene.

cdr3_aa: CASSYSLGQGVPNQPQHF
v_call: TRBV6-1
j_call: TRBJ1-5

cdr3_aa: CASTLTGGSIYGYTF
v_call: TRBV27
j_call: TRBJ1-2

cdr3_aa: CASSFEGDPYRSYNSPLHF
v_call: TRBV27
j_call: TRBJ1-6

cdr3_aa: CASSRAGRNTEAFF
v_call: TRBV12-3/TRBV12-4
j_call: TRBJ1-1

cdr3_aa: CASSLVAPGAAGELFF
v_call: TRBV11-3
j_call: TRBJ2-2

cdr3_aa: CASSDVAWKGVGTEAFF
v_call: TRBV6-1
j_call: TRBJ1-1

cdr3_aa: CASSLAWHPYNEQFF
v_call: TRBV11-2
j_call: TRBJ2-1

cdr3_aa: CASKPYPQGGEQYF
v_call: TRBV2
j_call: TRBJ2-7

cdr3_aa: CASSYSNFPNTEAFF
v_call: TRBV6-2/TRBV6-3
j_call: TRBJ1-1

cdr3_aa: CASSYSSGQQQPQHF
v_call: TRBV6-5
j_call: TRBJ1-5

cdr3_aa: CANGQTQETQYF
v_call: TRBV6-1
j_call: TRBJ2-5

cdr3_aa: CSARPGTISDTQYF
v_call: TRBV20-1
j_call: TRBJ2-3

cdr3_aa: CASSQEKVVDTQYF
v_call: TRBV6-2/TRBV6-3
j_call: TRBJ2-3

cdr3_aa: CASSLLFVTSGNEQFF
v_call: TRBV11-1
j_call: TRBJ2-1

cdr3_aa: CASNKGRGGETQYF
v_call: TRBV4-1
j_call: TRBJ2-5

cdr3_aa: CASSRRTKQETQYF
v_call: TRBV18
j_call: TRBJ2-5

cdr3_aa: CASAGTGGYYEQYF
v_call: TRBV27
j_call: TRBJ2-7

cdr3_aa: CASSLSDRGYEQYF
v_call: TRBV12-3/TRBV12-4
j_call: TRBJ2-7

cdr3_aa: CSAGGQVDPEAFF
v_call: TRBV20-1
j_call: TRBJ1-1

cdr3_aa: CASSDTRAHTGELFF
v_call: TRBV2
j_call: TRBJ2-2